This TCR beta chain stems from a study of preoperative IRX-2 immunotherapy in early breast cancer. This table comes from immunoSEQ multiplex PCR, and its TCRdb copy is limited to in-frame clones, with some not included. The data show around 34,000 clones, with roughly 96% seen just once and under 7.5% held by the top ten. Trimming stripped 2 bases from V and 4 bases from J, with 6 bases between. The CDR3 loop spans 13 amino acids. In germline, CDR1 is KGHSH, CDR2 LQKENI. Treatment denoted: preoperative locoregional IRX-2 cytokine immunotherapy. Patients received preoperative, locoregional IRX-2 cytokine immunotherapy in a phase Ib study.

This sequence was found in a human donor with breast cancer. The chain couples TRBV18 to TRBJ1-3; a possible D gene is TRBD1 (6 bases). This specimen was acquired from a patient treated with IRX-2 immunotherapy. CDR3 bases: TGTGCCAGCTCACCAGGGACAGGAAACACCATATATTTT. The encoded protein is CASSPGTGNTIYF.